This TCR beta chain derives from a study of CXCR3-negative and CXCR3-positive naive CD8 T cells. Study overall: The TRB read total, about 130 million, broke down to about 1.5 +/- 0.3 million reads per library.

Per CD8+ T cell subset, triplicate sorts of fewer than 350,000 cells each were done. The libraries of TRB cDNA were prepared using 5' RACE with UMI labels. TCRdb derives one entry per CDR3 protein from the 5' RACE reads, leaving out DNA. The sample data list some 60,000 distinct CDR3 sequences. Regarding the study as a whole: Hydrophobicity was higher for TRB CDR3s found in CXCR3-positive naive cells than in CXCR3-negative naive cells. In cryopreserved cells, CXCR3 expression partially decreased, and fresh PBMCs were used in most assays. Relative to memory CD8+ cells, whose diversity was much lower, both naive subsets had comparably high diversity.

Germline CDR1 and CDR2: SGHDT and YYEEEE. This CDR3 comprises 15 residues. As for this clonotype: Its target is not known.

The chain has TRBV5-6 and TRBJ1-1; no DNA is available, so the TRBD1 call from TCRdb remains unchecked. This clonotype was sampled from a human donor in good health. Some clones in this sample may be carry-over from other donors' samples. Material: naive CXCR3+ CD8+ T cells from blood. Stated subset: CD45RO-CCR7+CD27+CD95- naive CD8+ T cells expressing CXCR3 (TNR3+). The CDR3 reads CASSQTMTGSTEAFF.